This T cell receptor (beta chain) originates from a study of blood T cell repertoires in COVID-19. As for the study in general: Donors in the United States, Italy and Spain gave samples during acute or convalescent COVID-19. T cells, B-cell-depleted T cells, or PBMCs provided the cDNA or gDNA that served as material.

In the study's own analysis: Cell counts per sample came from amplifying reference gene primers. Clones were read by immunoSEQ multiplex PCR, and TCRdb kept only the in-frame ones, dropping some. That table gives V, J and clone size, and the DNA gave D and trimming. This table has about 170,000 clones, approximately 88% appearing once. This CDR3 comprises 18 residues. Germline-derived CDR1 and CDR2 are LNHDA and SQIVND (reference sequence). Worth noting for this clone: It may be a read error: a sequence one base away is much more abundant.

The TCR was taken from a woman aged 60-75 years with acute or convalescent COVID-19. The chain uses TRBV19 and TRBJ1-2; possibly TRBD1 for D (6 bases). Specimen: peripheral blood. For the CDR3, the DNA is TGTGCCAGTAGTATAGGTCGTCTCGGCACAGGGCAGCTCTATGACTACACCTTC. Translation: CASSIGRLGTGQLYDYTF.